The source of this T cell receptor beta chain is a study of T cell responses to AZD1222 COVID-19 vaccine. For the study at large: Pooled samples include second doses given at about 4 or 12 weeks.

The CDR3 consists of 16 residues. Germline CDR1 reads KGHSH; CDR2 reads LQKENI. V was trimmed by 5 bases and J by 3 bases, leaving 16 bases between them. About this clone: Its antigen remains unidentified.

Points from the study as a whole: Mapped onto spike, vaccine-associated CD4 TCRs spanned it and were dominant at 160-218 and 743-854. White British donors predominated, females outnumbered males, and clonal diversity was possibly underestimated. Reportedly, close to half of spike-specific TCRs are directed against unmutated variant regions.

Repertoires were generated with immunoSEQ multiplex PCR, while TCRdb's copy carries only in-frame clones and drops some. The sample carries approximately 94,000 clones, 88% recorded once. The chain joins TRBV18 to TRBJ1-4; possibly TRBD1 for D (5 bases). The sample consisted of peripheral blood, taken on day 0 of AZD1222 vaccination. The sequence came from an adult in good health. CDR3 DNA: TGTGCCAGCTCAGAACGGGGCATGGACCCTAATGAAAAACTGTTTTTT. Protein: CASSERGMDPNEKLFF. Filled out from reference TRBV18 and TRBJ1-4, the complete variable domain reads NAGVMQNPRHLVRRRGQEARLRCSPMKGHSHVYWYRQLPEEGLKFMVYLQKENIIDESGMPKERFSAEFPKEGPSILRIQQVVRGDSAAYFCASSERGMDPNEKLFFGSGTQLSVL.